This T cell receptor beta chain was profiled in a study of cytomegalovirus exposure and HLA in healthy donors. The CDR3 runs 14 residues. Germline V CDR1 and CDR2: SNHLY, FYNNEI. J lost 3 bases, V lost 2 bases, and 1 base had no gene match. Points on this clone: Its specificity is not known.

Study-wide points: Whilst most TCR sequences proved rare, a subset of public TCRs occurred across many donors.

The assay was immunoSEQ multiplex PCR, and TCRdb's table has in-frame clones only and misses some. This table holds roughly 350,000 clones, 70% to 90% found once. The rearrangement links TRBV2 to TRBJ2-7, with 10 bases that match TRBD2. Sample: PBMCs. The origin of this receptor is a young woman in good health and CMV-seronegative. In DNA form, the CDR3 reads TGTGCCAGCAGTGAACTAGCGGGAGTCTACGAGCAGTACTTC. Translating gives CASSELAGVYEQYF.